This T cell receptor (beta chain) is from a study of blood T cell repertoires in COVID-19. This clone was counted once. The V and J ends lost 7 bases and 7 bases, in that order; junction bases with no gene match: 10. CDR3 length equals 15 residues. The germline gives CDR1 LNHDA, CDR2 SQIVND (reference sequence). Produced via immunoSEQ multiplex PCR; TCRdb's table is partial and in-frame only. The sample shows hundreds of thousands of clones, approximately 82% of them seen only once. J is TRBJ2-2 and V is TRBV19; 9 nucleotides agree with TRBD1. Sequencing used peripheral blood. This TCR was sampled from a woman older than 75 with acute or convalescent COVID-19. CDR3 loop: CASINRGRGGGELFF. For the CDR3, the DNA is TGTGCCAGTATTAACAGGGGGCGCGGGGGCGGGGAGCTGTTTTTT.